The clone carrying this T cell receptor beta chain occurred a few times. Antigen unknown. Investigators profiled TCR beta VDJ and CDR3 from genomic DNA template. In TCRdb, the reads were re-called with MiXCR into one record per CDR3 protein. The repertoire holds about 160,000 distinct CDR3 sequences, with around 75% as singletons. All sequencing subjects had displayed CD8+CD57+ cell expansion on flow cytometry. Patients, without exception, had severe acquired aplastic anemia. This sample is part of a study of CD8+CD57+ T cells in acquired aplastic anemia. Across the study: Recorded DNA amounts for sorted CD4+ and CD8+ cells had an average of approximately 3 ug.

Study outcomes and limitations: Under 35 was the count of CD8+ CDR3 sequences that patients shared with controls. Significant differences in CD8+ Simpson's diversity were not observed between patients and controls.

This CDR3 is 15 amino acids long. Germline lookup yields CDR1 SGHTA and CDR2 FQGNSA. V lost 0 bases to trimming and J lost 3 bases, with 12 bases between them. This rearrangement joins TRBV7-2 to TRBJ2-7; the D gene is possibly TRBD2 (6 bases). Specimen: sorted CD4+, CD8+, or CD8+CD57+ T cells (not recorded which) from PBMCs. The receptor comes from a human donor with aplastic anemia. CDR3 in DNA: TGTGCCAGCAGCTTAGCGGGGGGACCGAGCTACGAGCAGTACTTC. Translating it yields CASSLAGGPSYEQYF. The full variable domain, its missing parts supplied by reference TRBV7-2 and TRBJ2-7, is GAGVSQSPSNKVTEKGKDVELRCDPISGHTALYWYRQSLGQGLEFLIYFQGNSAPDKSGLPSDRFSAERTGGSVSTLTIQRTQQEDSAVYLCASSLAGGPSYEQYFGPGTRLTVT.